This T cell receptor (beta chain) is from a study of blood T cells in healthy people across ages. Isolation per sample recovered at least 6 million PBMCs. V lost 7 bases, J lost 4 bases, and 14 bases stayed unmatched. This CDR3 is built from 16 residues. CDR1 SGHDT and CDR2 YYEEEE come from the germline V gene. This clonotype was seen at least ten times. A second about 6 to 11 cycle PCR used barcoded and J-beta primers. TCRdb itself ran the 5' RACE reads through MiXCR, one entry per CDR3 protein. The table lists 650,000 to 700,000 distinct CDR3 sequences, roughly 32% of them singletons. The chain employs TRBV5-6 and TRBJ2-3, with 8 nucleotides matching TRBD2. The receptor's source is a woman of 80 years or more in good health. Sequenced sample: blood. The CDR3: CASAFGDGGAADTQYF. CDR3 in DNA: TGTGCCAGCGCCTTTGGGGACGGGGGGGCGGCAGATACGCAGTATTTT.